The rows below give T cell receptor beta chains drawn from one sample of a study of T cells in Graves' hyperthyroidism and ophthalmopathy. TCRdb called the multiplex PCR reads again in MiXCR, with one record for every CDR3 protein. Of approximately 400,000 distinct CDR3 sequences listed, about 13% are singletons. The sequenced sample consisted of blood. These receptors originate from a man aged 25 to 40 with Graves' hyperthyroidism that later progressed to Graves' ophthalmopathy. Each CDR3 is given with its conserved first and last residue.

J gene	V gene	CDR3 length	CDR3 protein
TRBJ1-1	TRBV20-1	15	CSALRLTWGLTEAFF
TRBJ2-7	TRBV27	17	CASRDRGGGAKAYEQYF
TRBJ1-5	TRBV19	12	CASNHKGQPQHF
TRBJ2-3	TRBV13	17	CASSLRRGGGSTDTQYF
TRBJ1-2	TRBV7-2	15	CASSLVGTAAFGYTF
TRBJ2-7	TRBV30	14	CAWSKSGGTYEQYF
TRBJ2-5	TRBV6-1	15	CASSPGISLIETQYF
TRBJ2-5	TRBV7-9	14	CASSLDTRRETQYF
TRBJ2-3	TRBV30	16	CAWSNFQATPTDTQYF
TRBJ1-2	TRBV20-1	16	CSARLRGGLTNYGYTF
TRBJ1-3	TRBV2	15	CATRSTGSSGNTIYF
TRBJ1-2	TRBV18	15	CASSPSGTDNYGYTF
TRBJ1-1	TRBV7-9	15	CASSLGGLLERGAFF
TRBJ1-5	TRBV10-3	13	CATHGERNQPQHF
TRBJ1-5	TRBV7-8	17	CASSLRTQGLGNQPQHF
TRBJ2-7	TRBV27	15	CASSLSSGGSYGQYF
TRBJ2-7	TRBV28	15	CASRPQAGGLMEQYF
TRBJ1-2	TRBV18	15	CASSRPRTDYYGYTF
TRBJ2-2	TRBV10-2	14	CASRGQTNTGELFF
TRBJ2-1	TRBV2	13	CASERGVYNEQFF
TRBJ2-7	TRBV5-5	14	CASVLGRDNYEQYF
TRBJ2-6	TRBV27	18	CASSPYRGPPFGANVLTF
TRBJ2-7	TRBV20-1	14	CSARDPGGKNEQYF
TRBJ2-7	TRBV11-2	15	CASSKDRGRSYEQYF
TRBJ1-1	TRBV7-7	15	CASSSYTGGETEAFF
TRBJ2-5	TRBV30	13	CAWSFVWQETQYF
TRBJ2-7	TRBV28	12	CATSGRSYEQYF
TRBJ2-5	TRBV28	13	CASSPRFQETQYF